One T cell receptor (beta chain) is described in this entry. This CDR3 contains 13 residues. With 3 bases clipped from V and 1 base from J, the junction kept 1 base outside the gene matches. The V gene's germline CDR1 is DFQATT and CDR2 SNEGSKA (reference sequence). Seattle enrolled patients during active infection and tracked them longitudinally. This sample is part of a study of blood T cell repertoires in COVID-19. Authors' methods: Amplified reference gene primers provided the basis for estimating nucleated cell counts. Libraries were prepared by immunoSEQ multiplex PCR; TCRdb keeps only in-frame clonotypes and omits some of them. The DNA was the basis for D and trimming; V, J and clone size are from that table. Among approximately 460,000 clones, 80% to 90% were seen once, and the ten largest hold around 0.9%.

J is TRBJ2-7 and V is TRBV20-1; 9 nucleotides match TRBD2. Sequencing was done on a sample of peripheral blood. This receptor was identified in a young man with COVID-19, enrolled during active disease. The CDR3 is CSASSGSSYEQYF. The CDR3 coding sequence is TGCAGTGCTAGTAGCGGGAGTTCCTACGAGCAGTACTTC.